The 29 T cell receptor beta chains in this list originate from one sample, sequenced in a study of neoadjuvant anti-PD-1 for oral cavity cancer. Using immunoSEQ multiplex PCR, the repertoire was profiled, and TCRdb retains in-frame clones only, with some absent. The table records 17,000 or so clones, 55% to 80% of them present only once. Sequenced material: PBMCs, taken before nivolumab (anti-PD-1) treatment. These receptors all stem from a person aged 35-79 years with oral cavity squamous cell carcinoma.

The chain has TRBV5-8 and TRBJ2-5, with 9 bases matching TRBD1. The CDR3 runs 17 residues. Germline CDR1 is SGHTS and CDR2 is YDEGEE. Losses at the gene ends were 2 bases for V and 4 bases for J; bases not matched to a gene: 12. CDR3 nucleotide sequence: TGTGCCAGCAGCTTAGGGTCGGCACAGGGGGCCCCAGAGACCCAGTACTTC. This encodes CASSLGSAQGAPETQYF.

V and J are TRBV5-1 and TRBJ2-3; TRBD2 might be the D (6 bases). V was cut by 4 bases and J by 6 bases, with 12 bases left in between. Germline CDR1 and CDR2: SGHRS and YFSETQ. This CDR3 comprises 13 residues. CDR3 protein: CASSRELFDTQYF. The DNA for the CDR3 is TGCGCCAGCAGCCGGGAGCTTTTCGATACGCAGTATTTT.

J is TRBJ2-2 and V is TRBV9, with D perhaps TRBD1 (5 bases). Germline CDR1 is SGDLS and CDR2 is YYNGEE. With 6 bases removed from V and 0 bases from J, the gap between germline ends came to 9 bases. This CDR3 is 14 amino acids long. CDR3 protein: CASTPGTNTGELFF. The CDR3 DNA follows: TGTGCCAGCACCCCAGGGACGAACACCGGGGAGCTGTTTTTT.

This clone was found a few times. The chain is built from TRBV10-3 and TRBJ1-2; D possibly corresponds to TRBD1 (5 bases). The ends were cut back, 8 bases at V and 3 bases at J, with 10 bases in the middle. Germline lookup yields CDR1 ENHRY and CDR2 SYGVKD. The CDR3 contains 12 residues. CDR3 in DNA: TGTGCCATCCCGGACACATACTATGGCTACACCTTC. It yields the protein CAIPDTYYGYTF.

This sequence joins TRBV6-5 and TRBJ2-1; D remains ambiguous. The CDR3 is 15 amino acids. From germline, CDR1 is MNHEY and CDR2 SVGAGI. V shed 2 bases and J shed 0 bases, with 8 bases lying between them. This CDR3 reads CASSYTASSYNEQFF. The CDR3 DNA is TGTGCCAGCAGTTACACAGCTAGCTCCTACAATGAGCAGTTCTTC.

V usage is TRBV30 and J usage is TRBJ1-3; no definite D call. Germline V gene sequence: CDR1 GTSNPN, CDR2 SVGIG (reference sequence). The CDR3 totals 15 residues. V lost 0 bases and J lost 0, with 9 bases in between. The CDR3 is CAWSVRSLSGNTIYF. CDR3 coding DNA: TGTGCCTGGAGTGTACGGTCACTCTCTGGAAACACCATATATTTT.

This chain connects TRBV7-2 to TRBJ2-3; maybe TRBD2 (5 bases). Germline assignment: CDR1 SGHTA and CDR2 FQGNSA. The length of the CDR3 is 15 residues. Trimming left V 1 base short and J 4 bases short, with 12 bases between. DNA of the CDR3: TGTGCCAGCAGCTTAGGTGGGAGTAGGTCAGATACGCAGTATTTT. This codes for CASSLGGSRSDTQYF.

The chain links TRBV7-8 to TRBJ2-5, with D possibly called TRBD1 or TRBD2 (5 bases each). Germline-derived CDR1 and CDR2 are SGHVS and FQNEAQ. This CDR3 is 14 amino acids long. With 5 bases removed from V and 5 bases from J, the gap between germline ends came to 15 bases. CDR3 sequence: CASSTLTGRETQYF. The CDR3 coding sequence is TGTGCCAGCAGCACCCTTACGGGGCGCGAGACCCAGTACTTC.

The chain is built from TRBV9 and TRBJ2-5; 11 bases match TRBD1. The V gene's germline CDR1 is SGDLS and CDR2 YYNGEE. The CDR3 totals 17 residues. Losses at the gene ends were 0 bases for V and 1 base for J; bases not matched to a gene: 5. In DNA form, the CDR3 reads TGTGCCAGCAGCGTAGGTATAGGGACAGGGGGCCAAGAGACCCAGTACTTC. Protein product: CASSVGIGTGGQETQYF.

The chain has TRBV19 and TRBJ2-7, with 7 bases aligning to TRBD1. The CDR3 has 15 amino acids. Germline CDR1 LNHDA, CDR2 SQIVND (reference sequence). J was trimmed by 4 bases and V by 4 bases; bases with no gene match: 10. CDR3 protein: CASSTPRGGGYEQYF. For the CDR3, the DNA is TGTGCCAGTAGTACTCCCAGAGGGGGCGGGTACGAGCAGTACTTC.

The chain carries TRBV6-1 and TRBJ2-3, with 12 bases lining up with TRBD1. The trim removed 4 bases at V and 4 bases at J, leaving 9 bases unmatched. From germline, CDR1 is MNHNS and CDR2 SASEGT. There are 17 residues in the CDR3. CDR3 in amino acids: CASSVSGTGGRADTQYF. The CDR3 region has the DNA TGTGCCAGCAGTGTTTCCGGGACAGGGGGCCGGGCAGATACGCAGTATTTT.

The V and J genes are TRBV2 and TRBJ2-3; 9 bases agree with TRBD2. Germline-derived CDR1 and CDR2 are SNHLY and FYNNEI. The CDR3 loop spans 15 amino acids. Trimming cost V 3 bases and J 5 bases; bases outside gene matches: 6. The CDR3 sequence: CASSERGGFIDTQYF. In DNA form, the CDR3 reads TGTGCCAGCAGTGAGCGGGGGGGGTTCATAGATACGCAGTATTTT.

This clone showed up just once. The gene calls are TRBV6-5 and TRBJ2-5; TRBD1 aligns across 8 bases. This CDR3 is 15 amino acids long. Losses at the gene ends were 5 bases for V and 3 bases for J; bases not matched to a gene: 8. The germline V gene has CDR1 MNHEY and CDR2 SVGAGI. This CDR3 is CASSRSGTGEETQYF. The CDR3 bases are TGTGCCAGCAGTAGATCCGGGACAGGCGAAGAGACCCAGTACTTC.

This clone was picked up a small number of times. The rearrangement joins TRBV7-6 to TRBJ1-1, with D possibly being TRBD1 (6 bases). CDR1 and CDR2 (germline): SGHVS, FNYEAQ. This CDR3 region has 14 residues. Trimming took off 5 bases at V and 4 bases at J, with 14 bases between the two ends. The CDR3 DNA reads as TGTGCCAGCAGCCCCGTAGGGGGTCTCACTGAAGCTTTCTTT. Translating it yields CASSPVGGLTEAFF.

V and J are TRBV10-3 and TRBJ1-2; possible D gene TRBD1, 6 bases. This CDR3 region has 14 residues. The germline V gene has CDR1 ENHRY and CDR2 SYGVKD. Trimming took off 6 bases at V and 5 bases at J, with 16 bases between the two ends. This chain's CDR3 is CAIRDPGEEYGYTF. CDR3 nucleotide sequence: TGTGCCATCAGAGATCCAGGGGAGGAGTATGGCTACACCTTC.

This chain uses TRBV6-5 with TRBJ2-7; unclear D gene. The CDR3 sequence is 11 residues long. Germline-derived CDR1 and CDR2 are MNHEY and SVGAGI. Trimming took 0 bases from V and 7 from J, leaving 4 bases between them. The CDR3 protein is CASSYSGEQYF. The CDR3 region has the DNA TGTGCCAGCAGTTACTCAGGAGAGCAGTACTTC.

This chain connects TRBV10-3 to TRBJ2-3; D is unresolved. Germline V lookup: CDR1 ENHRY, CDR2 SYGVKD. This CDR3 has 14 residues. V lost 4 bases and J lost 2, with 10 bases in between. CDR3 sequence: CAISVSRATDTQYF. In DNA form, the CDR3 reads TGTGCCATCAGTGTGAGTAGGGCCACAGATACGCAGTATTTT.

The rearrangement uses TRBV7-2 and TRBJ2-1; perhaps D is TRBD1 or TRBD2 (5 bases each). Germline values: CDR1 SGHTA, CDR2 FQGNSA. Trimming cost V 1 base and J 6 bases, with 10 bases left between them. The CDR3 is 14 residues long. This chain's CDR3 is CASSLERGANEQFF. CDR3 DNA sequence: TGTGCCAGCAGCTTAGAGAGGGGTGCCAATGAGCAGTTCTTC.

This clone was found a few times. For the CDR3, the DNA is TGTGCCAGCAGTTTACAAGGGAGCAATCAGCCCCAGCATTTT. Its translation is CASSLQGSNQPQHF. The V and J genes are TRBV27 and TRBJ1-5, with unresolved D. Deletions cut 2 bases from V and 1 base from J, with 6 bases between. Germline assignment: CDR1 MNHEY and CDR2 SMNVEV (reference sequence). This CDR3 is built from 14 residues.

This sequence joins TRBV6-6 and TRBJ1-5; D is undetermined. The V and J ends lost 6 bases and 0 bases respectively, with 12 bases between them. This CDR3 spans 15 amino acids. The V gene's germline CDR1 is MNHNY and CDR2 SVGAGI (reference sequence). The DNA for the CDR3 is TGTGCCAGCAGGGAGACGGGGTATAGCAATCAGCCCCAGCATTTT. It yields the protein CASRETGYSNQPQHF.

CDR3 bases: TGTGCCAGCAGCCAAGAAGTTGGGGAGCAGTACTTC. Its translation is CASSQEVGEQYF. The chain combines TRBV14 with TRBJ2-7, with D uncertain. The CDR3 covers 12 residues. The V gene lost 0 bases and the J gene lost 7 bases, with 7 bases spanning the gap. Germline lookup yields CDR1 SGHDN and CDR2 FVKESK.

V is TRBV19 and J is TRBJ2-1; D unclear. Trimming removed 0 bases from V and 4 bases from J, with 10 bases in between. The CDR3 length is 15 residues. The germline CDR1 and CDR2 sequences are LNHDA and SQIVND (reference sequence). The CDR3 reads CASSIDLPGYNEQFF. CDR3 bases: TGTGCCAGTAGTATAGATCTCCCCGGGTACAATGAGCAGTTCTTC.

V gene TRBV6-5 combines with J gene TRBJ1-4; D gene uncertain. The CDR3 runs 15 residues. V was trimmed by 5 bases and J by 12 bases, leaving 22 bases between them. CDR1 and CDR2 from the germline V gene are MNHEY and SVGAGI. CDR3 sequence reads: CASSPPGVSFEELFF. In DNA, the CDR3 is TGTGCCAGCAGTCCCCCCGGGGTGTCTTTTGAGGAACTGTTTTTT.

This sequence joins TRBV7-6 and TRBJ2-1; D is undetermined. Trimming pared 0 bases from V and 4 bases from J, leaving 4 bases between. The length of the CDR3 is 13 residues. Germline loops: CDR1 SGHVS, CDR2 FNYEAQ. CDR3 nucleotides: TGTGCCAGCAGCTTAGCTAGATACAATGAGCAGTTCTTC. Translating gives CASSLARYNEQFF.

CDR3 in amino acids: CASSPLQEGLNTEAFF. The CDR3 DNA follows: TGTGCCAGCTCACCACTTCAGGAGGGACTGAACACTGAAGCTTTCTTT. The V gene is TRBV18, the J gene TRBJ1-1, with D tentatively TRBD1 (5 bases). This CDR3 spans 16 amino acids. Trimming left V 1 base short and J 0 bases short, with 12 bases between. The germline gives CDR1 KGHSH, CDR2 LQKENI.

This clone was recorded a few times. The CDR3 DNA reads TGTGCCAGCAGCCGCGACAGGGACACCGGGGAGCTGTTTTTT. Its translation: CASSRDRDTGELFF. The genes are TRBV11-3 and TRBJ2-2; 7 positions agree with TRBD1. CDR3 length: 14 amino acids. Germline CDR1 SGHNT, CDR2 YENEEA. The ends lost 5 bases at V and 3 bases at J; junction bases unmatched: 3.

The chain recombines TRBV9 with TRBJ1-4; 8 positions agree with TRBD1. With 4 bases clipped from V and 7 bases from J, the junction kept 9 bases outside the gene matches. Germline CDR1 reads SGDLS; CDR2 reads YYNGEE. This CDR3 region has 15 residues. The CDR3 DNA follows: TGTGCCAGCAGCCGCCAGGCAGGGGGCGTTGAAAAACTGTTTTTT. Its protein product is CASSRQAGGVEKLFF.

This chain connects TRBV7-6 to TRBJ2-3, with 10 bases aligning to TRBD2. V shed 1 base, J shed 4 bases, and the junction held 5 bases outside the gene matches. The CDR3 sequence is 16 residues long. Germline values: CDR1 SGHVS, CDR2 FNYEAQ. Here the CDR3 DNA reads TGTGCCAGCAGCTTAGAAAGCGGGAGGGTTGCAGATACGCAGTATTTT. Protein product: CASSLESGRVADTQYF.

The V call is TRBV7-6, the J call TRBJ2-5; TRBD1 matches 10 bases. The J segment lost 3 bases and the V segment lost 4 bases, leaving 8 bases of the junction unmatched. Germline V CDR1 and CDR2: SGHVS, FNYEAQ. This CDR3 has 16 residues. The CDR3 DNA sequence: TGTGCCAGCAGCTCCATGGACAGGGGGGGAAAAGAGACCCAGTACTTC. It specifies CASSSMDRGGKETQYF.